This record concerns one T cell receptor beta chain sequence. Its antigen is unidentified. This sample is drawn from a study of cytomegalovirus exposure and HLA in healthy donors. Study-wide results and caveats: A later analysis linked more than 15,000 TCR beta sequences to HLA alleles at 0.05 false discovery rate.

Both 60 Vbeta primers and 13 Jbeta primers went into the PCR. The assay was immunoSEQ multiplex PCR, and TCRdb's table has in-frame clones only and misses some. The table shows some 240,000 clones, with about 93% occurring only once. Trimming left V 7 bases short and J 3 bases short, with 9 bases between. The CDR3 length is 13 residues. The V gene's germline CDR1 is SEHNR and CDR2 FQNEAQ (reference sequence). The sequenced sample was PBMCs. The rearrangement links TRBV7-9 to TRBJ1-4; D is uncertain. This clonotype originated in a girl aged 2-10 years in good health and CMV-seronegative. CDR3 loop: CASKKRANEKLFF. CDR3 in DNA: TGTGCCAGCAAGAAACGGGCTAATGAAAAACTGTTTTTT.